The present T cell receptor beta chain was sequenced within a study of CD8+ T cells in alopecia areata. Study conclusions and caveats: Scalp clonality and expanded CD8+ clones among the top 100 showed significant decreases with tofacitinib.

cDNA serving as the sequencing template came from extracted, reverse transcribed RNA. Assay: immunoSEQ multiplex PCR; the TCRdb copy retains only in-frame clones and omits some. The table records 150,000 or so clones, 45% to 60% of them present only once. To note about this clone: The antigen remains unidentified.

The CDR3 sequence is 14 residues long. Germline assignment: CDR1 MNHEY and CDR2 SMNVEV (reference sequence). Trimming took 3 bases from V and 4 from J, leaving 13 bases between them. Regarding treatment: oral pan-JAK inhibitor, 5-10 mg twice daily. This clonotype was sampled from a human donor with alopecia areata. The input for sequencing was CD8+ T cells sorted from blood, taken at week 4, from a patient treated with tofacitinib. This chain uses TRBV27 with TRBJ2-7, with D possibly TRBD2 on 6 matching bases. For the CDR3, the DNA is TGTGCCAGCAGTTTTGGGTACGGAGGGTACGAGCAGTACTTC. Its protein product is CASSFGYGGYEQYF.